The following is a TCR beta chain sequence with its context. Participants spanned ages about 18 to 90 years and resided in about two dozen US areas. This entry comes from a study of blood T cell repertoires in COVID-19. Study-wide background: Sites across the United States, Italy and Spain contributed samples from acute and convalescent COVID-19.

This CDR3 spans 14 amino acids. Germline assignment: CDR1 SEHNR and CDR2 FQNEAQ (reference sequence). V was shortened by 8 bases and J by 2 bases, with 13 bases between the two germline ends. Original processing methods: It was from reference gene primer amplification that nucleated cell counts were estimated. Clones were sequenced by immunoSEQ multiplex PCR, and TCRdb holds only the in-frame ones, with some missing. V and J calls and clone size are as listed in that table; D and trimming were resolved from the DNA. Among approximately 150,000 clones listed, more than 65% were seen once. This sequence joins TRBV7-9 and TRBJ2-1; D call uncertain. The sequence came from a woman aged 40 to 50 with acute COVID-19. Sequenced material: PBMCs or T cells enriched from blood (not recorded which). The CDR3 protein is CASEASSTYNEQFF. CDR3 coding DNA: TGTGCCAGCGAGGCCAGTTCCACCTACAATGAGCAGTTCTTC.